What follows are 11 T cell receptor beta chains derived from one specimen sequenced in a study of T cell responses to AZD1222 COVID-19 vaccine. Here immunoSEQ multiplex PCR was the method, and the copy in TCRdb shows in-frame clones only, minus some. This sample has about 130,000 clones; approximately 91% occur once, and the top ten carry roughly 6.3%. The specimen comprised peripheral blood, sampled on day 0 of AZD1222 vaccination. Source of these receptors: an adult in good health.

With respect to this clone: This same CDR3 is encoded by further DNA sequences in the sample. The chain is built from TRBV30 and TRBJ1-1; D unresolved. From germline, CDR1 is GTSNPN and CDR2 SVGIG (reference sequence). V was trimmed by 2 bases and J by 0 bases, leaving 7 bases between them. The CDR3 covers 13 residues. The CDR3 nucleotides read TGTGCCTGGAGTACCGGGGTGAACACTGAAGCTTTCTTT. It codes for CAWSTGVNTEAFF.

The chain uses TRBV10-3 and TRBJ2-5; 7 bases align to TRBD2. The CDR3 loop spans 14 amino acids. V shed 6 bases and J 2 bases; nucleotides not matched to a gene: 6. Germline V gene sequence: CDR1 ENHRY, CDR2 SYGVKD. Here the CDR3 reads CAIRPSGEQETQYF. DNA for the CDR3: TGTGCCATCAGACCCAGCGGGGAACAAGAGACCCAGTACTTC.

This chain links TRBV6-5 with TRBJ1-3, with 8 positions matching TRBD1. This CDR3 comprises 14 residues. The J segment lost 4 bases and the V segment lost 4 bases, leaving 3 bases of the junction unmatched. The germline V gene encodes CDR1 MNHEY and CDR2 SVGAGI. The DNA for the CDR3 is TGTGCCAGCAGTTGGACAGGGATAGGAAACACCATATATTTT. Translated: CASSWTGIGNTIYF.

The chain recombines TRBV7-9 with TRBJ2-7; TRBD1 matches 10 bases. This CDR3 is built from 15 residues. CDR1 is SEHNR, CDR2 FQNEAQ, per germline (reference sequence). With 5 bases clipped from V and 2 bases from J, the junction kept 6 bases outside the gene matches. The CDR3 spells CASSADRGPPYEQYF. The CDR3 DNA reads TGTGCCAGCAGCGCCGACAGGGGGCCACCCTACGAGCAGTACTTC.

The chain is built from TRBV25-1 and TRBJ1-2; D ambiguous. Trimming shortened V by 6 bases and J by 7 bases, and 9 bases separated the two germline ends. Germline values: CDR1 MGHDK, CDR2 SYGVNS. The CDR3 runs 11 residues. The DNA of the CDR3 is TGTGCCAGCAGAGCCCTTGGTGGCTACACCTTC. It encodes CASRALGGYTF.

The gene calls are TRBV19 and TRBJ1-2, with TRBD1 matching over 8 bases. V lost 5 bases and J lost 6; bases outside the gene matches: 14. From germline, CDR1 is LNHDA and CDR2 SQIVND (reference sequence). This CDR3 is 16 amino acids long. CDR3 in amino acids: CASSRDNRDRYHGYTF. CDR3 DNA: TGTGCCAGTAGTCGAGACAACCGGGACAGGTATCATGGCTACACCTTC.

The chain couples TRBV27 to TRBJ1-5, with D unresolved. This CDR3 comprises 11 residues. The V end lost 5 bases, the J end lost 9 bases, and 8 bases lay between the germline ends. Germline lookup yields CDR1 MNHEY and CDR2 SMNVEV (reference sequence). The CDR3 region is CASSTPGPQHF. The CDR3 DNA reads TGTGCCAGCAGTACACCTGGGCCCCAGCATTTT.

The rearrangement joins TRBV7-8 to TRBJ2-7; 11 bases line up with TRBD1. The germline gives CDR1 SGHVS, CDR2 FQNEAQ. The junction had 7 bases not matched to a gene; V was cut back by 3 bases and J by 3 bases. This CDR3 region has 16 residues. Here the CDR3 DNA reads TGTGCCAGCAGCTTGGACAGGGGGCTCCATCACTACGAGCAGTACTTC. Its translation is CASSLDRGLHHYEQYF.

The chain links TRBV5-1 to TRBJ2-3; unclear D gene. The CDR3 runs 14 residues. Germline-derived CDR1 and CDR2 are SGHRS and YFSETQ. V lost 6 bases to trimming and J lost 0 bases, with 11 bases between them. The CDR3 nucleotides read TGCGCCAGCAAAGCCTCCTCAAGCACAGATACGCAGTATTTT. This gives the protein CASKASSSTDTQYF.

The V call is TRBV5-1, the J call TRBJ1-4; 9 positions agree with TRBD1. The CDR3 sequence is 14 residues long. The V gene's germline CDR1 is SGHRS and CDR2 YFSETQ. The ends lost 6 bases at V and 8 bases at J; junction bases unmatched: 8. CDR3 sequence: CASTLDRGGEKLFF. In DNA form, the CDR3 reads TGCGCCAGCACCCTGGACAGGGGAGGGGAAAAACTGTTTTTT.

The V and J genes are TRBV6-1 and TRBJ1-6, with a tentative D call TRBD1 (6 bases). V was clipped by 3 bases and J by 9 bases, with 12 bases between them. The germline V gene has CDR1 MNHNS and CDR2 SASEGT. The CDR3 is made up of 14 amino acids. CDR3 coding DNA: TGTGCCAGCAGTGATTACCTACAGGGTTCACCCCTCCACTTT. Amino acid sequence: CASSDYLQGSPLHF.